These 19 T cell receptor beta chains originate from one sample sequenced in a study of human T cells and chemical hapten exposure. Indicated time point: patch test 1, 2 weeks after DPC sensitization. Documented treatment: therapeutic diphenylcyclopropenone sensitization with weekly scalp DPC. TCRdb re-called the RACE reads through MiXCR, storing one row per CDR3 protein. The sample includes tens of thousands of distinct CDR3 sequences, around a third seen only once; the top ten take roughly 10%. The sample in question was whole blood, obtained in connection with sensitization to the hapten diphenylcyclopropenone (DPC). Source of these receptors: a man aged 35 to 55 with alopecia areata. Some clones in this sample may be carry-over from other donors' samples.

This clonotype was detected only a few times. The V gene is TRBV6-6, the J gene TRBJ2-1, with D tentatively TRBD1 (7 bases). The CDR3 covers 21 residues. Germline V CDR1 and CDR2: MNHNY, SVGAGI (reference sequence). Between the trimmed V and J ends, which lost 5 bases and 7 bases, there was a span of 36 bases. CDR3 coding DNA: TGTGCCAGCAGTAGAGAGGTGGGACAGACGGACGGACGAAGGGGGGATAATGAGCAGTTCTTC. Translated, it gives CASSREVGQTDGRRGDNEQFF.

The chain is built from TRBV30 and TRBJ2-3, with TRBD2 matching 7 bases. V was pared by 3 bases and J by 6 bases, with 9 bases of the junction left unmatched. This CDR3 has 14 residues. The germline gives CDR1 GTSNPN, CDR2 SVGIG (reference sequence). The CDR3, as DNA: TGTGCCTGGAGCCCGGGCGGGAGTCGGGATACGCAGTATTTT. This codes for CAWSPGGSRDTQYF.

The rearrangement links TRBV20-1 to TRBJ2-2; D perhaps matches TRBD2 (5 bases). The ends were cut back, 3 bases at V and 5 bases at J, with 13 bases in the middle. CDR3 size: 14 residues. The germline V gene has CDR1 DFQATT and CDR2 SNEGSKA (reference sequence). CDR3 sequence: CSASPPGITGELFF. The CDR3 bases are TGCAGTGCTAGCCCCCCCGGGATTACCGGGGAGCTGTTTTTT.

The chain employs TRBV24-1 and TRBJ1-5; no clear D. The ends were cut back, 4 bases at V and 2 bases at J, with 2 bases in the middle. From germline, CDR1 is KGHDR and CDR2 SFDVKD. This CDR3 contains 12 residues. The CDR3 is CATSDRNQPQHF. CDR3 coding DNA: TGTGCCACCAGTGACCGCAATCAGCCCCAGCATTTT.

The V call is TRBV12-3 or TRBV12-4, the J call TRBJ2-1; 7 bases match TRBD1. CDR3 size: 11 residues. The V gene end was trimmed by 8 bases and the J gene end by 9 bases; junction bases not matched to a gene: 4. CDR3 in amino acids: CASLSGGEQFF. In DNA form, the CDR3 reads TGTGCCAGCTTATCAGGGGGTGAGCAGTTCTTC.

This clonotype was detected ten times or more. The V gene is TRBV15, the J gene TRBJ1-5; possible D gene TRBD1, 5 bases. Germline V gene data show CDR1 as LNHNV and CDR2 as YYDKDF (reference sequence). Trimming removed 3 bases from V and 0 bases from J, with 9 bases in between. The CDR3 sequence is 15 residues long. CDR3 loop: CATSRPGGSNQPQHF. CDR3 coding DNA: TGTGCCACCAGCAGGCCCGGGGGTAGCAATCAGCCCCAGCATTTT.

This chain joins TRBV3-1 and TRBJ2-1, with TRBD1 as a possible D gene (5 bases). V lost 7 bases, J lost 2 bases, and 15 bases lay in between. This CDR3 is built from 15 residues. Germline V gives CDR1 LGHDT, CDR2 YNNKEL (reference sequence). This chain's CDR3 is CASTIQVGTYNEQFF. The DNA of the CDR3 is TGTGCCAGCACGATACAGGTGGGCACCTACAATGAGCAGTTCTTC.

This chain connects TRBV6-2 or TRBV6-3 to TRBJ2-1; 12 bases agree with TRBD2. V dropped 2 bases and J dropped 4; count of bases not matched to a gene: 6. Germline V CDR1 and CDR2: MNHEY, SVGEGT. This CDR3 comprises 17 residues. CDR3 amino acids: CASSYRTSGTTYNEQFF. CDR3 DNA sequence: TGTGCCAGCAGTTACCGGACTAGCGGGACGACATACAATGAGCAGTTCTTC.

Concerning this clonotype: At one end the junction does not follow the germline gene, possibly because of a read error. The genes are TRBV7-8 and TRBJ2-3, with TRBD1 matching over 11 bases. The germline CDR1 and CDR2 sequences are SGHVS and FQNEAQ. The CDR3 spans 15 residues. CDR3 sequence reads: CASSLGDRGSDTQYF. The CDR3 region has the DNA TGTGCCAGCAGTTTAGGGGACAGGGGGTCAGATACGCAGTATTTT.

CDR3 protein: CATSDGATDTQYF. The CDR3 nucleotides are TGTGCCACCAGTGATGGGGCCACAGATACGCAGTATTTT. This sequence joins TRBV24-1 and TRBJ2-3, with TRBD1 as a possible D gene (5 bases). The CDR3 runs to 13 residues. Trimming removed 3 bases from V and 2 bases from J, with 5 bases in between. Germline V gene sequence: CDR1 KGHDR, CDR2 SFDVKD.

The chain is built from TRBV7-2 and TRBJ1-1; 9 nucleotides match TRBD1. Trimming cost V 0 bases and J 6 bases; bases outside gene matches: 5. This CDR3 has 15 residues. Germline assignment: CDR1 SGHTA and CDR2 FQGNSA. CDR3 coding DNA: TGTGCCAGCAGCTTAGCCTTGACAGGGGGGCCTGAAGCTTTCTTT. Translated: CASSLALTGGPEAFF.

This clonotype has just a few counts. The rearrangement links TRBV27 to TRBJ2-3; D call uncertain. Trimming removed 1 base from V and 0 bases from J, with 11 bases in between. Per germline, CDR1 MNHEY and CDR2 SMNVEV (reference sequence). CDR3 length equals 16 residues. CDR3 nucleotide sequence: TGTGCCAGCAGTTTATTTTACGGATCTAGCACAGATACGCAGTATTTT. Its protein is CASSLFYGSSTDTQYF.

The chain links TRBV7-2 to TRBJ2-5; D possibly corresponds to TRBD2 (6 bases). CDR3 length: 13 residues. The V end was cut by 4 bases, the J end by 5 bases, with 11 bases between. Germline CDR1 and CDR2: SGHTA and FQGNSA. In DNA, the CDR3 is TGTGCCAGCAGCTCCGGGACTGCGGAGACCCAGTACTTC. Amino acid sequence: CASSSGTAETQYF.

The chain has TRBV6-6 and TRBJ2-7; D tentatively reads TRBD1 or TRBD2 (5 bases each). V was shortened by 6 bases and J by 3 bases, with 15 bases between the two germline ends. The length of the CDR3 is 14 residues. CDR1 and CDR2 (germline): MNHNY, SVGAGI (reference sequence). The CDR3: CASSRDPGSYEQYF. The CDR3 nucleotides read TGTGCCAGCAGCCGGGACCCTGGGAGCTACGAGCAGTACTTC.

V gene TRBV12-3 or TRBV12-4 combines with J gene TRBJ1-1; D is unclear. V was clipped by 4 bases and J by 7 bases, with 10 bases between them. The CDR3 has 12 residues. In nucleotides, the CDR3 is TGTGCCAGCAGTTCTGATGGGAGTGAAGCTTTCTTT. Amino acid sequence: CASSSDGSEAFF.

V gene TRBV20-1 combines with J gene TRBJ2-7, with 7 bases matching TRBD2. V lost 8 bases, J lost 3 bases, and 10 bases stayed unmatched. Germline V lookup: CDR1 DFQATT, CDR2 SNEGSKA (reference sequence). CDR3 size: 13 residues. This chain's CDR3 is CSPSIAGSYEQYF. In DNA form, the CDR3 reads TGCAGTCCCTCAATAGCGGGCAGCTACGAGCAGTACTTC.

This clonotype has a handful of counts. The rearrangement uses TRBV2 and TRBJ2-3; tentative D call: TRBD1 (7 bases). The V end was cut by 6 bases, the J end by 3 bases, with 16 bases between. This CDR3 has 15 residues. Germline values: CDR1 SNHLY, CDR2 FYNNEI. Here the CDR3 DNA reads TGTGCCAGCAGAATTGGGCAGGGGGGAACAGATACGCAGTATTTT. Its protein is CASRIGQGGTDTQYF.

CDR3 in amino acids: CASSLGGSGILGNEQFF. The CDR3 nucleotides are TGTGCCAGCAGCTTAGGGGGGAGCGGGATTTTAGGCAATGAGCAGTTCTTC. V is TRBV7-2 and J is TRBJ2-1; TRBD2 matches 7 bases. Germline values: CDR1 SGHTA, CDR2 FQGNSA. The CDR3 loop spans 17 amino acids. The junction had 12 bases not matched to a gene; V was cut back by 1 base and J by 6 bases.

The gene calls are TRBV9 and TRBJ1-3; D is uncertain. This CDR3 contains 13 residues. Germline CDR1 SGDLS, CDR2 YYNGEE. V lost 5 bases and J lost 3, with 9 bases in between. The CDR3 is CASREVGGNTIYF. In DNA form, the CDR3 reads TGTGCCAGCAGGGAGGTTGGTGGAAACACCATATATTTT.